This TCR beta chain originates from a study of beta chain features in type 1 diabetes. The trim removed 6 bases at V and 6 bases at J, leaving 8 bases unmatched. Germline loops: CDR1 SGHNT, CDR2 YENEEA. The CDR3 has 15 residues. The isolated RNA, all of it, was reverse transcribed, so expressed TCRB transcripts were what got sequenced. The method was immunoSEQ multiplex PCR; TCRdb's version includes in-frame clones alone and lacks a portion of them. The sample holds about 410,000 clones, roughly 13% seen once. This clone has more than one count but fewer than ten. This clonotype originated in a man aged 25 to 40 in good health. Sequenced sample: naive CD4+ T cells from blood. The V gene is TRBV11-3, the J gene TRBJ2-5; 12 nucleotides agree with TRBD2. The CDR3 DNA sequence: TGTGCCAGCAGTCCAAACGGACTAGCGGGGAAGACCCAGTACTTC. This codes for CASSPNGLAGKTQYF.